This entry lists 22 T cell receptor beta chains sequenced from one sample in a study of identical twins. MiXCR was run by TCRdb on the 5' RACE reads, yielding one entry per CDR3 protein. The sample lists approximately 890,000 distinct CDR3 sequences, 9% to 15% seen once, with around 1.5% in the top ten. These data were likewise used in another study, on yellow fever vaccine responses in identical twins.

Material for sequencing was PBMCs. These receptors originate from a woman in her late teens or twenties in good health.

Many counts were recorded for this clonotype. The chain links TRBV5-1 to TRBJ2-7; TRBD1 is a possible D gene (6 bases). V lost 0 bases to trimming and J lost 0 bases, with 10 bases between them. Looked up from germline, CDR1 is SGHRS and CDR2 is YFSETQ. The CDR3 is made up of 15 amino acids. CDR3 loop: CASSLGQESSYEQYF. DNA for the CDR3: TGCGCCAGCAGCTTGGGACAGGAGAGCTCCTACGAGCAGTACTTC.

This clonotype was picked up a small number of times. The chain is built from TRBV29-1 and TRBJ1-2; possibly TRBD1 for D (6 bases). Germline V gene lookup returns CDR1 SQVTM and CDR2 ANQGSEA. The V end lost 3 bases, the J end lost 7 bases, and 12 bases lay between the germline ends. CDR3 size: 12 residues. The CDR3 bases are TGCAGCGTTGAGGTACAGGGTACTGGCTACACCTTC. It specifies CSVEVQGTGYTF.

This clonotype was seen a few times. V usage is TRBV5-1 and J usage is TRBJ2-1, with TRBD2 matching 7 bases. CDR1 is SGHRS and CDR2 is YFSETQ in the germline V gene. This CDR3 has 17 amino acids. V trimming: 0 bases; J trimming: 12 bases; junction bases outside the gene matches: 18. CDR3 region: CASSLVPPPAAGETQFF. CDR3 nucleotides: TGCGCCAGCAGCTTGGTTCCTCCCCCAGCCGCGGGGGAGACGCAGTTCTTC.

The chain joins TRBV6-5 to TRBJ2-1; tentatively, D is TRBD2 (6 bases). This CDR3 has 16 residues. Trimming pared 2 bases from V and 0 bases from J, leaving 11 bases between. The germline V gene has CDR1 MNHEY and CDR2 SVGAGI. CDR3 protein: CASSYRDFSSYNEQFF. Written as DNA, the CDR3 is TGTGCCAGCAGTTACCGGGACTTCAGCTCCTACAATGAGCAGTTCTTC.

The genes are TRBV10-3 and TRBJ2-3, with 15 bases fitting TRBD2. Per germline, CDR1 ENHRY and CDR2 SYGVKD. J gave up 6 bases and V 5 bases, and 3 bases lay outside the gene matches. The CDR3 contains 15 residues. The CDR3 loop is CAISPGLAGGDTQYF. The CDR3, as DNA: TGTGCCATCAGTCCGGGACTAGCGGGGGGTGATACGCAGTATTTT.

In DNA form, the CDR3 reads TGTGCCAGCAGTTACCGAAGACTAGCGGGGATAAGTAGCACAGATACGCAGTATTTT. It specifies CASSYRRLAGISSTDTQYF. The chain links TRBV6-5 to TRBJ2-3; 11 nucleotides agree with TRBD2. CDR1 MNHEY and CDR2 SVGAGI come from the germline V gene. Trimming took 2 bases from V and 0 from J; bases not matched to a gene: 10. This CDR3 has 19 amino acids.

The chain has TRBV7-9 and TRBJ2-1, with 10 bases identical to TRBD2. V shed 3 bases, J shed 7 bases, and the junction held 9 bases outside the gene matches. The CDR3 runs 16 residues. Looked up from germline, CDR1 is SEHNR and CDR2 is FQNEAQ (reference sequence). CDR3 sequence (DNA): TGTGCCAGCAGCTTCGTGCTAGCGGGAGACGGAAATGAGCAGTTCTTC. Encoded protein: CASSFVLAGDGNEQFF.

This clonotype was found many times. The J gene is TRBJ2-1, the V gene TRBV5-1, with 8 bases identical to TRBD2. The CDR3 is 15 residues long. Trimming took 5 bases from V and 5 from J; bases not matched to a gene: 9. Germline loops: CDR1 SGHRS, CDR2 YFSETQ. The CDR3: CASRSREGLNNEQFF. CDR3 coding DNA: TGCGCCAGCAGGTCACGGGAGGGCCTGAACAATGAGCAGTTCTTC.

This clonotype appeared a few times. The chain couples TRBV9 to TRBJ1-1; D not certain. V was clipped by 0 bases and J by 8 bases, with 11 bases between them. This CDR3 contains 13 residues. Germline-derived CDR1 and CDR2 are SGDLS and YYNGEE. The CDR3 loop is CASSVAQAVEAFF. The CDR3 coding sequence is TGTGCCAGCAGCGTAGCCCAGGCGGTCGAAGCTTTCTTT.

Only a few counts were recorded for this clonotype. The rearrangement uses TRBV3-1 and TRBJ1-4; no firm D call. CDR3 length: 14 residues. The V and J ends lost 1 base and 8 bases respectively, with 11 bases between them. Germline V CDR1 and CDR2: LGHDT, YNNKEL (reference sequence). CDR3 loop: CASSQGVGWEKLFF. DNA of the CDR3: TGTGCCAGCAGCCAAGGAGTGGGATGGGAAAAACTGTTTTTT.

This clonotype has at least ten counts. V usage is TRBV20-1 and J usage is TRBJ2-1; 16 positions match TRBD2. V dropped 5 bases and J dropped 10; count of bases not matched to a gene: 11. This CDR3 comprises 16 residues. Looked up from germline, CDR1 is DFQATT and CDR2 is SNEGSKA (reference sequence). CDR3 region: CSASPGLAGGPGEQFF. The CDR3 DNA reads TGCAGTGCTTCGCCGGGACTAGCGGGAGGGCCAGGGGAGCAGTTCTTC.

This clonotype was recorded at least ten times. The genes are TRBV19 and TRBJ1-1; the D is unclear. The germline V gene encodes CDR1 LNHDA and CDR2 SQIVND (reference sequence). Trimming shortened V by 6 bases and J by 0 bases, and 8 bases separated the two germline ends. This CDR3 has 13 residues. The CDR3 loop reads CASSVPMNTEAFF. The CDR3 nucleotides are TGTGCCAGTAGCGTTCCCATGAACACTGAAGCTTTCTTT.

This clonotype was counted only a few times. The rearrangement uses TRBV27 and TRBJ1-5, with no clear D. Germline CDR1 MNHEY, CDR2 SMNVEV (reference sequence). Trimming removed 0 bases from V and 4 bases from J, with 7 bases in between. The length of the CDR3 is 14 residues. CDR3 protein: CASSLSKGNQPQHF. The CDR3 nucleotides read TGTGCCAGCAGTTTATCGAAAGGGAATCAGCCCCAGCATTTT.

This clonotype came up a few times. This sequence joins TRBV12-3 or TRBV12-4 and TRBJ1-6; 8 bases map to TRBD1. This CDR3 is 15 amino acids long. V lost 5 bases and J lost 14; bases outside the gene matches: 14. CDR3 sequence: CASSQGDRRQLTLHF. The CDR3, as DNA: TGTGCCAGCAGTCAGGGGGACAGGCGTCAATTGACCCTCCACTTT.

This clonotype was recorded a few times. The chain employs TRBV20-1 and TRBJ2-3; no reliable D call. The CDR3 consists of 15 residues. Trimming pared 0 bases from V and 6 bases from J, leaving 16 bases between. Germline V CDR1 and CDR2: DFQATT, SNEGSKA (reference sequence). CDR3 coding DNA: TGCAGTGCTAGAGATCCCCTCGTAGGGTGGGATACGCAGTATTTT. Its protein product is CSARDPLVGWDTQYF.

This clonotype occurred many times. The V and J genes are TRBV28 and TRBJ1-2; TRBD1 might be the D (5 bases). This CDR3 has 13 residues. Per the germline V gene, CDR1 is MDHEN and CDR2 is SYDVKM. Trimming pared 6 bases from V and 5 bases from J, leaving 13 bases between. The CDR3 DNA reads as TGTGCCAGCAGCCCCGGGGCCGCATATGGCTACACCTTC. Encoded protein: CASSPGAAYGYTF.

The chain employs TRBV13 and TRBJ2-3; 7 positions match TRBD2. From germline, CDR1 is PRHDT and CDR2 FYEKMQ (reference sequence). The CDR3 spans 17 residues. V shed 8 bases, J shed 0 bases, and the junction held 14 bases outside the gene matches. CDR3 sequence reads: CASCPHGASGSTDTQYF. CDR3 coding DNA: TGTGCCAGCTGCCCCCACGGCGCTAGCGGTAGCACAGATACGCAGTATTTT.

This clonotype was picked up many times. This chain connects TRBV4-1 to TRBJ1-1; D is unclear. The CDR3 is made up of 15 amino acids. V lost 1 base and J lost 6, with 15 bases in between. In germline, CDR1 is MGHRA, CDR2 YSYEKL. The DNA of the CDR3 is TGCGCCAGCAGCCAAGCTCGAAGGGATCTACCTGAAGCTTTCTTT. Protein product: CASSQARRDLPEAFF.

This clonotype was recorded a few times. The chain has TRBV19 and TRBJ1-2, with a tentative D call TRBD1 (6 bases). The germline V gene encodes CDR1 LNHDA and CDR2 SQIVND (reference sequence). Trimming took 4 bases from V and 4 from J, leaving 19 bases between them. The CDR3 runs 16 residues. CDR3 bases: TGTGCCAGTAGTACCCCTCGACAGGCGCAGGGCTATGGCTACACCTTC. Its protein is CASSTPRQAQGYGYTF.

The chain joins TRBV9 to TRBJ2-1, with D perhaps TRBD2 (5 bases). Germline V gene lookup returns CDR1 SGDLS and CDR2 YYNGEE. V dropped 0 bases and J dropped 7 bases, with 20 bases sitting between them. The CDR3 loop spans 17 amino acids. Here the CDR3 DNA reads TGTGCCAGCAGCGTAGGTGCAGGATGGCCGAGCGGTAATGAGCAGTTCTTC. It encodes CASSVGAGWPSGNEQFF. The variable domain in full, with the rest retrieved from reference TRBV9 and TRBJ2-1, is DSGVTQTPKHLITATGQRVTLRCSPRSGDLSVYWYQQSLDQGLQFLIQYYNGEERAKGNILERFSAQQFPDLHSELNLSSLELGDSALYFCASSVGAGWPSGNEQFFGPGTRLTVL.

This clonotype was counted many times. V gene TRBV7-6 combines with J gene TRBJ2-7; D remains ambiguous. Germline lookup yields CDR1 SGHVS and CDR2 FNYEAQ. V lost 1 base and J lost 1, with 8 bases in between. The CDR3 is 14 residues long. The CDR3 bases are TGTGCCAGCAGCTTAGAGGCAGATTCCTACGAGCAGTACTTC. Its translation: CASSLEADSYEQYF. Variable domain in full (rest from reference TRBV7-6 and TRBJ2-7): GAGVSQSPRYKVTKRGQDVALRCDPISGHVSLYWYRQALGQGPEFLTYFNYEAQQDKSGLPNDRFSAERPEGSISTLTIQRTEQRDSAMYRCASSLEADSYEQYFGPGTRLTVT.

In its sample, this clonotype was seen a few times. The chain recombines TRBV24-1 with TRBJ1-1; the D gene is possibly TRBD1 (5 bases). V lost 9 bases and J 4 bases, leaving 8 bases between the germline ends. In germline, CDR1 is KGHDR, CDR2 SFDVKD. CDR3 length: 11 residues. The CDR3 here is CATGGPTEAFF. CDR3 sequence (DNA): TGTGCCACCGGGGGACCCACTGAAGCTTTCTTT.